This entry is about one T cell receptor (beta chain). The antigen is not known. This sample was included in a study of vaccination effects on CD4 cells after COVID-19. General study findings and limits: Substantial clonal contraction characterized both infection- and vaccine-induced clones late after vaccination. Healthy vaccinees showed cross-reactivity with common cold coronaviruses in only 1 of 255 vaccine-induced clones.

CDR1 is LNHDA and CDR2 is SQIVND in the germline V gene (reference sequence). The CDR3 runs 17 residues. Losses at the gene ends were 0 bases for V and 4 bases for J; bases not matched to a gene: 6. After expansion with viral peptide pools in the ViraFEST assay, antigen-specific CD4+ T cells were sequenced. Subsequent to a culture period of 10 days, CD4+ T cells were isolated. All vaccine recipients tested negative for nucleocapsid antibodies and had never contracted SARS-CoV-2 infection. Assay: immunoSEQ multiplex PCR; the TCRdb copy retains only in-frame clones and omits some. The sample lists 71,000 or so clones; roughly 72% were seen once.

This specimen was CD4+ T cells from PBMCs cultured with HCoV-OC43 spike peptides, taken before COVID-19 vaccination. Subset in this sample: HCoV-OC43 spike overlapping peptide pool stimulation. The V call is TRBV19, the J call TRBJ2-3; 11 nucleotides match TRBD1. This TCR derives from a human donor who received a COVID-19 vaccine. The CDR3, as DNA: TGTGCCAGTAGTATAGATCTGGGGGGACAGGGGGCAGATACGCAGTATTTT. Its translation is CASSIDLGGQGADTQYF. Based on the CDR3 plus reference TRBV19 and TRBJ2-3, the full variable domain is DGGITQSPKYLFRKEGQNVTLSCEQNLNHDAMYWYRQDPGQGLRLIYYSQIVNDFQKGDIAEGYSVSREKKESFPLTVTSAQKNPTAFYLCASSIDLGGQGADTQYFGPGTRLTVL.